This paragraph reports one T cell receptor beta chain. The V end lost 1 base, the J end lost 2 bases, and 9 bases lay between the germline ends. The CDR3 has 15 amino acids. Germline V lookup: CDR1 SGHAT, CDR2 FQNNGV. This record belongs to a study of blood T cell repertoires in COVID-19. For the study at large: COVID-19 samples from acute and convalescent phases originated in the United States, Italy and Spain. Sample material is recorded as cDNA or gDNA derived from T cells, B-cell-depleted T cells, or PBMCs.

Authors' processing steps: Amplification of reference gene primers was used by the study to estimate nucleated cell counts. Some clones are missing from TCRdb's copy, which holds only in-frame ones; the method was immunoSEQ multiplex PCR. That table gives V, J and clone size, and the DNA gave D and trimming. This sample yields about 63,000 clones, of which roughly 85% are seen a single time; roughly 32% belongs to the top ten. Material for sequencing was peripheral blood. The genes are TRBV11-2 and TRBJ2-1; tentatively, D is TRBD2 (5 bases). The sequence derives from a human donor in a cohort sampled during active COVID-19. The CDR3 nucleotides read TGTGCCAGCAGCTTAGCAAGCGGCCCCTACAATGAGCAGTTCTTC. It translates to CASSLASGPYNEQFF. The whole variable domain, remainder taken from reference TRBV11-2 and TRBJ2-1, is EAGVAQSPRYKIIEKRQSVAFWCNPISGHATLYWYQQILGQGPKLLIQFQNNGVVDDSQLPKDRFSAERLKGVDSTLKIQPAKLEDSAVYLCASSLASGPYNEQFFGPGTRLTVL.